The text below deals with one T cell receptor beta chain. This table comes from immunoSEQ multiplex PCR, and its TCRdb copy is limited to in-frame clones, with some not included. Here the sample spans about 150,000 clones, 75% to 90% being singletons. This sample was taken from a study of blood T cell repertoires in COVID-19. As for the study in general: From T cells, B-cell-depleted T cells, or PBMCs came the material, which was cDNA or gDNA.

Germline V gene sequence: CDR1 LGHNA, CDR2 YNFKEQ. J was trimmed by 7 bases and V by 0 bases; bases with no gene match: 12. The CDR3 loop spans 18 amino acids. The chain combines TRBV4-2 with TRBJ2-4; the match to TRBD2 covers 10 bases. Material: peripheral blood. The sequence was collected from a man older than 75 with acute or convalescent COVID-19. The CDR3 is CASSQDRFSGGAENIQYF. CDR3 nucleotide sequence: TGTGCCAGCAGCCAAGACAGGTTCAGCGGGGGGGCGGAGAACATTCAGTACTTC.